The clone carrying this TCR beta chain has only a few counts. As yet, its antigen is unknown. The data derive from a study of T cells after yellow fever vaccination. Study overall: Fractions containing few cells were prepared with SMART-Seq v4 Ultra Low Input. Study findings and constraints: Contaminating bulk clonotypes could be abundant in FACS-sorted repertoires. Subsequent to the booster, the majority of primary-vaccination clones reappeared (96% CD4, around 90% CD8).

The CDR3 length is 14 residues. V was cut by 2 bases and J by 7 bases, with 12 bases left in between. Germline loops: CDR1 SGHRS, CDR2 YFSETQ. The authors made TCR cDNA by 5'RACE template switching, adding a universal primer site and UMIs. MiXCR, run by TCRdb on the 5' RACE reads, gives a single entry per CDR3 protein. The table has under 550,000 distinct CDR3 sequences, roughly a fifth seen once. This TCR was sampled from a man between 18 and 29 years old who received the YFV17D yellow fever vaccine. The sample in question was PBMCs, obtained roughly 20 days after the first yellow fever vaccination. This chain links TRBV5-1 with TRBJ2-2; no clear D. The DNA for the CDR3 is TGCGCCAGCAGCTTCGGCGGAAATTTCGGGGAGCTGTTTTTT. Its translation is CASSFGGNFGELFF.